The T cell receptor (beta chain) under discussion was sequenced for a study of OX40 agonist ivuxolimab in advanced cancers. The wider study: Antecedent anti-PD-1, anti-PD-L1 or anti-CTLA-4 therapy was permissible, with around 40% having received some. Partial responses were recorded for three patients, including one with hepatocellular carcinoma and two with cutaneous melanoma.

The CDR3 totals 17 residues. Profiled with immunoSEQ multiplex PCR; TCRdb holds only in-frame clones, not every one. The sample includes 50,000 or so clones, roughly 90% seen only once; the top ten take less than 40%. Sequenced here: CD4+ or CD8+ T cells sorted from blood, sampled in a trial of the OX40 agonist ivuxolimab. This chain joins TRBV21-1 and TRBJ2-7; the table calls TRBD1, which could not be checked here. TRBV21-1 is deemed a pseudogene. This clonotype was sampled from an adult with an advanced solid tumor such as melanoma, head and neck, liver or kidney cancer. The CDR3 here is CASSSDTGTGGSYEQYF. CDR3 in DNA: TGTGCCAGCAGCAGCGACACTGGGACAGGGGGGTCCTACGAGCAGTACTTC.